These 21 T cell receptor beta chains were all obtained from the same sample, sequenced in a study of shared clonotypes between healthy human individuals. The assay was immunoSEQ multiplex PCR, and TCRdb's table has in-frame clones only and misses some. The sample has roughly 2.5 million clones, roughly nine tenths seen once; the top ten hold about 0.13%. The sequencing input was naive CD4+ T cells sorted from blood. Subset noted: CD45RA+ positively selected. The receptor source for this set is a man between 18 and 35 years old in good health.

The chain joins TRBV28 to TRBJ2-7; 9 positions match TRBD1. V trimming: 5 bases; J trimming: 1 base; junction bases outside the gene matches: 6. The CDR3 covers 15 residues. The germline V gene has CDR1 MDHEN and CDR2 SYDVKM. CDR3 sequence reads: CASSTTGGLSYEQYF. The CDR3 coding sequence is TGTGCCAGCAGTACAACAGGGGGCTTATCCTACGAGCAGTACTTC.

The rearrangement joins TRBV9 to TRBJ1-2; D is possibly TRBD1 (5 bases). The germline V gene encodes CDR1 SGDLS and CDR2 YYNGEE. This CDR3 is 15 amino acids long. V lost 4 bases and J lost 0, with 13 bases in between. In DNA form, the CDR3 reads TGTGCCAGCAGCCTAAACAGGTTTGCTAACTATGGCTACACCTTC. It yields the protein CASSLNRFANYGYTF.

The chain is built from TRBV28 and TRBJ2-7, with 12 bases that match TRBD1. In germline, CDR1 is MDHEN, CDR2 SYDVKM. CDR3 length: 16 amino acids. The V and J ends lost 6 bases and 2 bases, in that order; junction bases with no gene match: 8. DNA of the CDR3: TGTGCCAGCAGACCGCACGGGACAGGGGGCACCTACGAGCAGTACTTC. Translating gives CASRPHGTGGTYEQYF. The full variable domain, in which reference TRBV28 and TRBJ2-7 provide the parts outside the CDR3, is DVKVTQSSRYLVKRTGEKVFLECVQDMDHENMFWYRQDPGLGLRLIYFSYDVKMKEKGDIPEGYSVSREKKERFSLILESASTNQTSMYLCASRPHGTGGTYEQYFGPGTRLTVT.

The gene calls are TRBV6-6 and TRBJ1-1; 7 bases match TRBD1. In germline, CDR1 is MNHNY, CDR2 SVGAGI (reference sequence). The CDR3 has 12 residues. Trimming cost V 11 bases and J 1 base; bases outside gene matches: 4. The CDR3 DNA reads TGTGCCGGACGGACAGGGAACACTGAAGCTTTCTTT. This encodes CAGRTGNTEAFF.

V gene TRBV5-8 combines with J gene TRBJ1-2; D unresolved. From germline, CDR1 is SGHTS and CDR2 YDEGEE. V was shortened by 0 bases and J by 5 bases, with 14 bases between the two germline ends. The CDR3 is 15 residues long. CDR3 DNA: TGTGCCAGCAGCTTGGTGATTCGATCGTTTTATGGCTACACCTTC. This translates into CASSLVIRSFYGYTF.

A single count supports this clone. CDR3 loop: CASSTGTGLKYEQYF. CDR3 nucleotide sequence: TGTGCCAGCAGTACCGGGACAGGACTGAAGTACGAGCAGTACTTC. The J gene is TRBJ2-7, the V gene TRBV6-5, with 8 nucleotides matching TRBD1. Germline CDR1 is MNHEY and CDR2 is SVGAGI. The J segment lost 4 bases and the V segment lost 5 bases, leaving 10 bases of the junction unmatched. This CDR3 is 15 amino acids long.

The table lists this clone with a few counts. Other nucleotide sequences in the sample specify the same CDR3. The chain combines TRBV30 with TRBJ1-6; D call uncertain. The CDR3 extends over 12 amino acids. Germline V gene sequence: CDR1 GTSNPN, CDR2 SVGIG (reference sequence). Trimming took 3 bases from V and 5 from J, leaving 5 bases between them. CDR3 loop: CAWRGNNSPLHF. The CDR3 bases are TGTGCCTGGAGGGGGAATAATTCACCCCTCCACTTT.

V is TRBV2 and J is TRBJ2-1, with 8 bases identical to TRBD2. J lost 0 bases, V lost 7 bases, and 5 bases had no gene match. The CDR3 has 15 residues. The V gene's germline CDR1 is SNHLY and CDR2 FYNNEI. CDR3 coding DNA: TGTGCCAGCATCCAAAGCGGGGGCTCCTACAATGAGCAGTTCTTC. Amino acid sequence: CASIQSGGSYNEQFF.

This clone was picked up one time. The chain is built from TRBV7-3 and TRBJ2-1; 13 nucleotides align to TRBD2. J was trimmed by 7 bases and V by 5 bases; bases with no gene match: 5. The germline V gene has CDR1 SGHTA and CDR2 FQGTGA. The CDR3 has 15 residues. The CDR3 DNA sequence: TGTGCCAGCAGCACCGGGACTAGCGGGGTTAATGAGCAGTTCTTC. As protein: CASSTGTSGVNEQFF.

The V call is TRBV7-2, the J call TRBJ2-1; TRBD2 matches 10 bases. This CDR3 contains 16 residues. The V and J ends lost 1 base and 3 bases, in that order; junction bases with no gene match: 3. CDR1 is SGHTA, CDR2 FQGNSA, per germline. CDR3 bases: TGTGCCAGCAGCTTAGTTACTAGCGGGGACTACAATGAGCAGTTCTTC. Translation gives CASSLVTSGDYNEQFF. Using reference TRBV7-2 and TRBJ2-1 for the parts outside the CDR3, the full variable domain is GAGVSQSPSNKVTEKGKDVELRCDPISGHTALYWYRQSLGQGLEFLIYFQGNSAPDKSGLPSDRFSAERTGGSVSTLTIQRTQQEDSAVYLCASSLVTSGDYNEQFFGPGTRLTVL.

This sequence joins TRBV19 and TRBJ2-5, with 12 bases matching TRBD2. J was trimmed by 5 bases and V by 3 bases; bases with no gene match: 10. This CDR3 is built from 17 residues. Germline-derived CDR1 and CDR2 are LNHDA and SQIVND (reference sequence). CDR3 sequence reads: CASSIRTSGMSSETQYF. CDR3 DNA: TGTGCCAGTAGTATCCGGACTAGCGGGATGAGTTCGGAGACCCAGTACTTC.

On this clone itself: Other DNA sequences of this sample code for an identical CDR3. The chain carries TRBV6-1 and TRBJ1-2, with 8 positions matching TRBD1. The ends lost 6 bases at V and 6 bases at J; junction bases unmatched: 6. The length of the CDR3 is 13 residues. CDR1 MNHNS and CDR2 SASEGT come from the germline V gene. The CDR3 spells CASRAGQGNGYTF. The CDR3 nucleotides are TGTGCCAGCAGGGCCGGACAGGGCAATGGCTACACCTTC.

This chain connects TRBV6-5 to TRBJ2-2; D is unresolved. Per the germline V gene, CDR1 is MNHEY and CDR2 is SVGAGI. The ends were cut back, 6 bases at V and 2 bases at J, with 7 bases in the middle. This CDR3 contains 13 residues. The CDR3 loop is CASRSPNTGELFF. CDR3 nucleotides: TGTGCCAGCAGGAGTCCTAACACCGGGGAGCTGTTTTTT.

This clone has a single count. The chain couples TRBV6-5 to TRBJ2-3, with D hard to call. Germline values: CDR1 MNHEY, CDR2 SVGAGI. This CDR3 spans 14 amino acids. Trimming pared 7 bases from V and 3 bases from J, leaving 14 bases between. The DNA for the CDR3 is TGTGCCAGCATCCCCCCGGGCAATACAGATACGCAGTATTTT. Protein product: CASIPPGNTDTQYF.

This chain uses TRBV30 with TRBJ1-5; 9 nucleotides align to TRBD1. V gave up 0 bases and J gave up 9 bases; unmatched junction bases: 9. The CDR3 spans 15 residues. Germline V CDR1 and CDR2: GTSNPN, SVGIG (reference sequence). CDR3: CAWSVYGTGSGPQHF. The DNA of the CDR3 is TGTGCCTGGAGTGTTTACGGGACAGGGTCAGGGCCCCAGCATTTT.

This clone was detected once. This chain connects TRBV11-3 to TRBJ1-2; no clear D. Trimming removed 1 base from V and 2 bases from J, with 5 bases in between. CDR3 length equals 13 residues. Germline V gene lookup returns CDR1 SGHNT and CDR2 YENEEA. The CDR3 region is CASSLAENYGYTF. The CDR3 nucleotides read TGTGCCAGCAGCTTAGCGGAAAACTATGGCTACACCTTC.

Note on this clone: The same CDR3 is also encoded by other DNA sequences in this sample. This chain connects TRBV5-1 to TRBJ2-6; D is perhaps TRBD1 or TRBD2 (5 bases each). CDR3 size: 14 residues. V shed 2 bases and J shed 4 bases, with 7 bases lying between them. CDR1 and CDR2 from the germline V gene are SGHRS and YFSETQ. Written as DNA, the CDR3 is TGCGCCAGCAGCTTCGGGGACGGGGCCAACGTCCTGACTTTC. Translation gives CASSFGDGANVLTF.

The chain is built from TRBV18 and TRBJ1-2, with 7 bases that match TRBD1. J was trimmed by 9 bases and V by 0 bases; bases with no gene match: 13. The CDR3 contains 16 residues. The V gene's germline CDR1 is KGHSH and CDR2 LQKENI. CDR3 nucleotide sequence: TGTGCCAGCTCACCACCGGGTAGTGACAGGGCCTCGAGCTACACCTTC. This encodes CASSPPGSDRASSYTF.

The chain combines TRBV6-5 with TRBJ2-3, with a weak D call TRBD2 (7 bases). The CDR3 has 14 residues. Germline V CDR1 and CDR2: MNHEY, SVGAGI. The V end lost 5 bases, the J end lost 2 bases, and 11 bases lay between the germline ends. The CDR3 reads CASSRAGATDTQYF. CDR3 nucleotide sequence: TGTGCCAGCAGTCGGGCGGGGGCCACAGATACGCAGTATTTT.

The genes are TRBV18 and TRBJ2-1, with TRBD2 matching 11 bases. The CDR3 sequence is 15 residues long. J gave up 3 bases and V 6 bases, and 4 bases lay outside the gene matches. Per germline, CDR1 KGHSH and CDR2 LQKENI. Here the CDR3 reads CASSLGTSGYNEQFF. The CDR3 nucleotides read TGTGCCAGCTCCCTCGGGACTAGCGGCTACAATGAGCAGTTCTTC.

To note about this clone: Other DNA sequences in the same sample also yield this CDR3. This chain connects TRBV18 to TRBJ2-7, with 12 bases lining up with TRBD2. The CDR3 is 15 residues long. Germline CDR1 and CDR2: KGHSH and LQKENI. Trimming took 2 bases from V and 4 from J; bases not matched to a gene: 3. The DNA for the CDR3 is TGTGCCAGCTCACCAACTAGCGGGGGGAATTACGAGCAGTACTTC. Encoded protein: CASSPTSGGNYEQYF.